This T cell receptor beta chain emerged from a study of TIL therapy for anti-PD-1-resistant metastatic lung cancer. Time point of the sample: pre-treatment sample, taken before nivolumab and TIL therapy. Most excised metastases sampled were pleural nodules or supraclavicular lymph nodes. Patients then received nivolumab; progressors got lymphodepletion, TIL and IL-2. The libraries were made with immunoSEQ v3. The data were produced by immunoSEQ multiplex PCR, yet TCRdb's version contains in-frame clones alone and is incomplete. The data contain roughly 28,000 clones, about 60% of them singletons. About this clone: What it binds is unknown.

Study-wide results and caveats: Compared with baseline intratumoral T cells, expanded TIL cultures were more clonal and less diverse (about 5.8% vs 31%).

Source: tumor tissue, taken at baseline. The receptor's source is a woman aged 30 to 85 with non-small cell lung cancer.

The CDR3 nucleotides are TGTGCCAGCAAACGGGGGGGAGTTGGCACAGATACGCAGTATTTT. It is translated as CASKRGGVGTDTQYF. This chain links TRBV2 with TRBJ2-3, with TRBD2 identical over 8 bases. Germline V CDR1 and CDR2: SNHLY, FYNNEI. The CDR3 is made up of 15 amino acids. V shed 7 bases, J shed 1 base, and the junction held 7 bases outside the gene matches.